The 25 T cell receptor beta chains reported below all come from one sample, sequenced in a study of cytomegalovirus exposure and HLA in healthy donors. Profiled with immunoSEQ multiplex PCR; TCRdb holds only in-frame clones, not every one. The repertoire holds approximately 150,000 clones, around nine tenths seen once, with around 3.2% in the top ten. The sample consisted of PBMCs. These TCRs come from a woman aged 18-30 years in good health and CMV-seropositive.

The J gene is TRBJ2-3, the V gene TRBV5-1; D call uncertain. Germline V gives CDR1 SGHRS, CDR2 YFSETQ. The CDR3 consists of 14 residues. V lost 1 base and J 4 bases, leaving 10 bases between the germline ends. CDR3 amino acids: CASSLTAASDTQYF. CDR3 DNA: TGCGCCAGCAGCTTGACGGCGGCTTCAGATACGCAGTATTTT.

J is TRBJ1-1 and V is TRBV28; no clear D. V was shortened by 2 bases and J by 0 bases, with 7 bases between the two germline ends. From germline, CDR1 is MDHEN and CDR2 SYDVKM. CDR3 size: 14 residues. The CDR3 spells CASSLRLLNTEAFF. Here the CDR3 DNA reads TGTGCCAGCAGTTTAAGACTGCTGAACACTGAAGCTTTCTTT.

V is TRBV5-1 and J is TRBJ2-7, with 11 bases fitting TRBD1. The ends lost 3 bases at V and 2 bases at J; junction bases unmatched: 7. The germline CDR1 and CDR2 sequences are SGHRS and YFSETQ. CDR3 size: 16 residues. This CDR3 is CASSSWTGGFTYEQYF. The DNA of the CDR3 is TGCGCCAGCAGCTCCTGGACAGGGGGCTTCACCTACGAGCAGTACTTC. Full variable domain (missing parts from reference TRBV5-1 and TRBJ2-7): KAGVTQTPRYLIKTRGQQVTLSCSPISGHRSVSWYQQTPGQGLQFLFEYFSETQRNKGNFPGRFSGRQFSNSRSEMNVSTLELGDSALYLCASSSWTGGFTYEQYFGPGTRLTVT.

To note about this clone: One end of the junction fails to match germline, which may point to a read error. The chain couples TRBV19 to TRBJ2-7, with TRBD2 identical over 8 bases. This CDR3 has 13 residues. Germline V gives CDR1 LNHDA, CDR2 SQIVND (reference sequence). The CDR3 nucleotides read TGTGCCAGCAGTAGCGGGACTTCCTACGAGCAGTACTTC. Translated, it gives CASSSGTSYEQYF.

This clone has more than one count but fewer than ten. The rearrangement links TRBV6-1 to TRBJ2-7, with TRBD2 matching over 8 bases. In germline, CDR1 is MNHNS, CDR2 SASEGT. The CDR3 is 14 residues long. Unmatched junction bases numbered 8, after V lost 7 bases and J lost 3 bases. This CDR3 is CASNPTGTSYEQYF. The CDR3 nucleotides are TGTGCCAGCAACCCCACTGGGACTAGCTACGAGCAGTACTTC.

V gene TRBV29-1 combines with J gene TRBJ2-7; 13 nucleotides align to TRBD2. Germline CDR1 is SQVTM and CDR2 is ANQGSEA. With V trimmed by 4 bases and J by 2 bases, 11 bases remained unmatched. There are 17 residues in the CDR3. For the CDR3, the DNA is TGCAGCGTTGTCTTCGTTGGGACTAGCGGGATCCCCTACGAGCAGTACTTC. Its translation is CSVVFVGTSGIPYEQYF.

This clone occurred once. The rearrangement links TRBV19 to TRBJ1-2, with 9 bases matching TRBD1. Germline lookup yields CDR1 LNHDA and CDR2 SQIVND (reference sequence). The CDR3 spans 15 residues. V lost 9 bases, J lost 6 bases, and 14 bases stayed unmatched. The CDR3 nucleotides are TGTGCCAGCTCTAGGGGACAGGGCGTTAGGGATGGCTACACCTTC. This gives the protein CASSRGQGVRDGYTF.

Regarding this clone: A much more abundant neighbour one base away suggests this may be a read error. The CDR3 region is CASSPGTGDEKLFF. CDR3 nucleotide sequence: TGTGCCAGCAGCCCCGGGACAGGGGATGAAAAACTGTTTTTT. The chain joins TRBV14 to TRBJ1-4; 10 nucleotides match TRBD1. V shed 4 bases and J 6 bases; nucleotides not matched to a gene: 2. The CDR3 spans 14 residues. Germline loops: CDR1 SGHDN, CDR2 FVKESK.

The gene calls are TRBV6-6 and TRBJ1-2, with D perhaps matching TRBD1 (5 bases). Trimming left V 6 bases short and J 6 bases short, with 17 bases between. CDR1 is MNHNY, CDR2 SVGAGI, per germline (reference sequence). The CDR3 contains 14 residues. The CDR3 is CASSRGGTGDGYTF. DNA for the CDR3: TGTGCCAGCAGCCGGGGCGGGACCGGGGATGGCTACACCTTC.

This sequence joins TRBV27 and TRBJ1-4; TRBD1 matches 7 bases. Germline assignment: CDR1 MNHEY and CDR2 SMNVEV (reference sequence). The length of the CDR3 is 15 residues. V gave up 5 bases and J gave up 3 bases; unmatched junction bases: 6. As DNA, the CDR3 is TGTGCCAGCAGTGCGACAGGGTGGCCTAATGAAAAACTGTTTTTT. Translated: CASSATGWPNEKLFF.

This chain links TRBV7-2 with TRBJ2-7, with 7 bases matching TRBD2. With 5 bases clipped from V and 9 bases from J, the junction kept 19 bases outside the gene matches. Germline-derived CDR1 and CDR2 are SGHTA and FQGNSA. There are 16 residues in the CDR3. The CDR3 nucleotides are TGTGCCAGCAGCGCCTACCCCCGGGACTACACAGAGGGGCAGTACTTC. It yields the protein CASSAYPRDYTEGQYF.

This chain connects TRBV7-9 to TRBJ1-2; D remains ambiguous. The CDR3 runs 13 residues. Trimming pared 5 bases from V and 8 bases from J, leaving 15 bases between. Germline CDR1 is SEHNR and CDR2 is FQNEAQ (reference sequence). CDR3 residues: CASSPPLTRGYTF. The CDR3 coding sequence is TGTGCCAGCAGCCCCCCCTTGACTCGGGGCTACACCTTC.

The rearrangement uses TRBV11-2 and TRBJ2-1; D is perhaps TRBD2 (6 bases). Looked up from germline, CDR1 is SGHAT and CDR2 is FQNNGV. The CDR3 totals 16 residues. Trimming left V 1 base short and J 0 bases short, with 10 bases between. The CDR3 region has the DNA TGTGCCAGCAGCTTAGCCGGGAGCCTCTCCTACAATGAGCAGTTCTTC. Translating it yields CASSLAGSLSYNEQFF.

The gene calls are TRBV28 and TRBJ1-5, with D tentatively TRBD1 (6 bases). The CDR3 covers 15 residues. Trimming shortened V by 7 bases and J by 2 bases, and 15 bases separated the two germline ends. Germline V gene sequence: CDR1 MDHEN, CDR2 SYDVKM. CDR3 region: CASTGNRVRNQPQHF. In nucleotides, the CDR3 is TGTGCCAGCACTGGGAACAGGGTGCGCAATCAGCCCCAGCATTTT.

The chain employs TRBV9 and TRBJ2-3; D not resolved. Germline V gene sequence: CDR1 SGDLS, CDR2 YYNGEE. This CDR3 spans 16 amino acids. Between the trimmed V and J ends, which lost 2 bases and 0 bases, there was a span of 13 bases. The chain's CDR3 is CASSVRPLASTDTQYF. In DNA form, the CDR3 reads TGTGCCAGCAGCGTGCGGCCACTTGCTAGCACAGATACGCAGTATTTT.

This clone was found a few times. The V and J genes are TRBV6-5 and TRBJ2-1; 11 positions match TRBD2. J was trimmed by 9 bases and V by 4 bases; bases with no gene match: 11. Germline V gene sequence: CDR1 MNHEY, CDR2 SVGAGI. CDR3 length: 16 amino acids. The chain's CDR3 is CASSSPTSGKFGEQFF. DNA of the CDR3: TGTGCCAGCAGTTCTCCGACTAGCGGGAAGTTTGGTGAGCAGTTCTTC.

This sequence joins TRBV10-3 and TRBJ1-2; TRBD1 matches 7 bases. The CDR3 has 14 amino acids. Losses at the gene ends were 4 bases for V and 5 bases for J; bases not matched to a gene: 7. Per the germline V gene, CDR1 is ENHRY and CDR2 is SYGVKD. The CDR3 protein is CAISVGTDFYGYTF. The CDR3 coding sequence is TGTGCCATCAGTGTGGGGACAGACTTTTATGGCTACACCTTC.

This sequence joins TRBV28 and TRBJ2-3; 10 nucleotides agree with TRBD2. V shed 7 bases and J 8 bases; nucleotides not matched to a gene: 21. Germline V lookup: CDR1 MDHEN, CDR2 SYDVKM. The CDR3 is made up of 18 amino acids. CDR3 region: CASTHGVAGGLRYGTQYF. Here the CDR3 DNA reads TGTGCCAGCACCCACGGGGTAGCGGGAGGTTTAAGATATGGTACGCAGTATTTT.

As to this clone: An end of the junction does not agree with germline; a read error may underlie this. The V call is TRBV10-1, the J call TRBJ1-2, with D perhaps matching TRBD1 (6 bases). This CDR3 has 13 amino acids. Looked up from germline, CDR1 is WNHNN and CDR2 is SYGVQD (reference sequence). This chain's CDR3 is CASSEEGAGKGHF. CDR3 in DNA: TGCGCCAGCAGTGAGGAAGGGGCAGGGAAGGGACACTTC.

The V gene is TRBV27, the J gene TRBJ2-3, with TRBD2 identical over 12 bases. Germline values: CDR1 MNHEY, CDR2 SMNVEV (reference sequence). This CDR3 has 17 residues. V lost 4 bases and J lost 4; bases outside the gene matches: 9. CDR3 bases: TGTGCCAGCAGTTCCCCAACTAGCGGGAGGTACCCAGATACGCAGTATTTT. Protein product: CASSSPTSGRYPDTQYF.

V is TRBV6-1 and J is TRBJ1-2, with 9 bases identical to TRBD1. CDR3 length: 14 residues. Per the germline V gene, CDR1 is MNHNS and CDR2 is SASEGT. The V and J ends lost 5 bases and 6 bases, in that order; junction bases with no gene match: 7. The CDR3 here is CASSFTGGADGYTF. The DNA of the CDR3 is TGTGCCAGCAGTTTTACAGGGGGCGCGGATGGCTACACCTTC.

CDR3 protein: CASSEQGFGTAILEAFF. In nucleotides, the CDR3 is TGTGCCAGCAGTGAACAAGGATTCGGGACAGCGATTCTTGAAGCTTTCTTT. This sequence joins TRBV6-1 and TRBJ1-1; 7 nucleotides match TRBD1. V gave up 2 bases and J gave up 7 bases; unmatched junction bases: 16. The CDR3 sequence is 17 residues long. Per germline, CDR1 MNHNS and CDR2 SASEGT.

The J gene is TRBJ2-7, the V gene TRBV6-5; TRBD2 matches at 7 bases. With 1 base clipped from V and 3 bases from J, the junction kept 6 bases outside the gene matches. The CDR3 extends over 15 amino acids. Germline loops: CDR1 MNHEY, CDR2 SVGAGI. CDR3 sequence reads: CASSYLAGSHYEQYF. The CDR3 DNA reads TGTGCCAGCAGTTACTTAGCGGGTTCCCACTACGAGCAGTACTTC.

The DNA of the CDR3 is TGTGCCAGCAGCGGCCTCTCGCCTAGCTCTGGGGCCAACGTCCTGACTTTC. Protein: CASSGLSPSSGANVLTF. This rearrangement joins TRBV7-3 to TRBJ2-6; no firm D call. CDR1 and CDR2 from the germline V gene are SGHTA and FQGTGA. The CDR3 is 17 residues long. V was trimmed by 5 bases and J by 0 bases, leaving 14 bases between them.

A single count supports this clone. The rearrangement links TRBV4-2 to TRBJ2-3, with TRBD2 identical over 7 bases. From germline, CDR1 is LGHNA and CDR2 YNFKEQ. The CDR3 spans 17 residues. The trim removed 0 bases at V and 6 bases at J, leaving 12 bases unmatched. This CDR3 is CASSQELAPGTMDTQYF. The CDR3 bases are TGTGCCAGCAGCCAAGAACTAGCGCCTGGAACGATGGATACGCAGTATTTT.